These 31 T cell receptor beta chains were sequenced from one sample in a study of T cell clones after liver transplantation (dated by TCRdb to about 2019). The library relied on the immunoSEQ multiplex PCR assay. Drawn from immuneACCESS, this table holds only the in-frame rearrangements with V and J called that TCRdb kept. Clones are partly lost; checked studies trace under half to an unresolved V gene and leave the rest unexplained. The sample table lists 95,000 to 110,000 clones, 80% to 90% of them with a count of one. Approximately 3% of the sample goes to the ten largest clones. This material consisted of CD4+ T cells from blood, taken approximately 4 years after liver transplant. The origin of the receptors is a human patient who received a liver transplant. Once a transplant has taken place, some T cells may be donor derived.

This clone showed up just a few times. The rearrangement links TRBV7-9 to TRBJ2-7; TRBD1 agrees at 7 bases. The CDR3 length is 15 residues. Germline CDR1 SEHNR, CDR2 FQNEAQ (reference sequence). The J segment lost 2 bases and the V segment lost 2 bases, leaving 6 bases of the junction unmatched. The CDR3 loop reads CASSLPGTVTYEQYF. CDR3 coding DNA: TGTGCCAGCAGCTTACCCGGGACAGTTACCTACGAGCAGTACTTC.

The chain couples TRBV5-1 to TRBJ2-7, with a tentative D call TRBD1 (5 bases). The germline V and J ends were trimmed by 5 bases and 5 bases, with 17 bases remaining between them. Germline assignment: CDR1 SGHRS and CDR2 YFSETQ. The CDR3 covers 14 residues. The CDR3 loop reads CASRRSAGSHEQYF. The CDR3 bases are TGCGCCAGCAGAAGGTCGGCAGGGTCACACGAGCAGTACTTC.

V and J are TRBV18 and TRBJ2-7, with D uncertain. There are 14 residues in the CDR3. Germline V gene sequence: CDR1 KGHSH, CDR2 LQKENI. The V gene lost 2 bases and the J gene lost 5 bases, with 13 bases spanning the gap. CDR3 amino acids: CASSPTPIIHEQYF. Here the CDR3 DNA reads TGTGCCAGCTCACCAACTCCTATAATCCACGAGCAGTACTTC.

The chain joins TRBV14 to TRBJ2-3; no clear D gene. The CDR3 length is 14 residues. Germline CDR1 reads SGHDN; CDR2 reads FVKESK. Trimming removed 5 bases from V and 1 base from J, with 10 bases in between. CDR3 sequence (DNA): TGTGCCAGCAGCGGGTTGAGGCGCACAGATACGCAGTATTTT. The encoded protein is CASSGLRRTDTQYF.

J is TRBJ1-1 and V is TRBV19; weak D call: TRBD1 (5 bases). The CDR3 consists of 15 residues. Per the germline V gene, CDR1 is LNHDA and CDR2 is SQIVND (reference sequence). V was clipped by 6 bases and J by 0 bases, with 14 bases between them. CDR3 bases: TGTGCCAGTAGAGGTCCCTCGGGGGTGAACACTGAAGCTTTCTTT. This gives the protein CASRGPSGVNTEAFF.

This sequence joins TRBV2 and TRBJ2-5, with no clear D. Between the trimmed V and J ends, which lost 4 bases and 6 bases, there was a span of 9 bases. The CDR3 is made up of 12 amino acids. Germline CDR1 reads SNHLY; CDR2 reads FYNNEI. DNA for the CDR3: TGTGCCAGCAGTGGTAGTTTGAAGACCCAGTACTTC. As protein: CASSGSLKTQYF.

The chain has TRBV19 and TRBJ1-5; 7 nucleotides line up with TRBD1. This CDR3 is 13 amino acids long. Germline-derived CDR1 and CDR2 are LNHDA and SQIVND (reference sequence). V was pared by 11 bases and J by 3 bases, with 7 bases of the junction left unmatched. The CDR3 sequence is CAGSTGYNQPQHF. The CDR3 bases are TGTGCCGGATCGACAGGGTACAATCAGCCCCAGCATTTT.

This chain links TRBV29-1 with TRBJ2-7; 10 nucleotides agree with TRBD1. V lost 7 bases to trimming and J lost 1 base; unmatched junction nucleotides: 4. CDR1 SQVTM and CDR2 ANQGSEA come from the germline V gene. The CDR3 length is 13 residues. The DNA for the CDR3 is TGCAGCGCTGGACAGGGGGATTCCTACGAGCAGTACTTC. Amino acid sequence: CSAGQGDSYEQYF.

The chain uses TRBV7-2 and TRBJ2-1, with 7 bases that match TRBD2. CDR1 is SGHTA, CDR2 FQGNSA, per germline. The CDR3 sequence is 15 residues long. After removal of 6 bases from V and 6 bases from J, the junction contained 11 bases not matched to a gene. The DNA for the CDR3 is TGTGCCAGCAGTCTACTAGCGAGAACGGGCAATGAGCAGTTCTTC. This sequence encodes CASSLLARTGNEQFF. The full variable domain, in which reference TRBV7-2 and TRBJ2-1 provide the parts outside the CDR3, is GAGVSQSPSNKVTEKGKDVELRCDPISGHTALYWYRQSLGQGLEFLIYFQGNSAPDKSGLPSDRFSAERTGGSVSTLTIQRTQQEDSAVYLCASSLLARTGNEQFFGPGTRLTVL.

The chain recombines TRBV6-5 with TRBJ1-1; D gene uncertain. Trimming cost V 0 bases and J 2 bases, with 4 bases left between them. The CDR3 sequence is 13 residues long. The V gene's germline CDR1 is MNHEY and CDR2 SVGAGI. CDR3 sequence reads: CASSYSKNTEAFF. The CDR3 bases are TGTGCCAGCAGTTACTCAAAAAACACTGAAGCTTTCTTT.

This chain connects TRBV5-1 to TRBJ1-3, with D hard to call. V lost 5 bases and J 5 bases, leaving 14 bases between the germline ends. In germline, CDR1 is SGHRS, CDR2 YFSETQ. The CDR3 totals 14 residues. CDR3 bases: TGCGCCAGCAGTCCCAGTGGGATCAGAAACACCATATATTTT. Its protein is CASSPSGIRNTIYF.

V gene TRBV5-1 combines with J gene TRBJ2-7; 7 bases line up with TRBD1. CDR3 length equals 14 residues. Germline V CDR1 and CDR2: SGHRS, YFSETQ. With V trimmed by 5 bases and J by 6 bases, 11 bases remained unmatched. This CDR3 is CASRTGTASPEQYF. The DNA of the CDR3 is TGCGCCAGCAGAACCGGGACAGCCTCGCCCGAGCAGTACTTC.

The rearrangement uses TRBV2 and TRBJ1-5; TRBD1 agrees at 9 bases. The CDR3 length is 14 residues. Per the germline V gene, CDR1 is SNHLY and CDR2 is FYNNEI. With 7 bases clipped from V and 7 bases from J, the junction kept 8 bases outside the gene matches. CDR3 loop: CASTLGQGSQPQHF. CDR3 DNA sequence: TGTGCCAGCACCCTTGGACAGGGGTCACAGCCCCAGCATTTT.

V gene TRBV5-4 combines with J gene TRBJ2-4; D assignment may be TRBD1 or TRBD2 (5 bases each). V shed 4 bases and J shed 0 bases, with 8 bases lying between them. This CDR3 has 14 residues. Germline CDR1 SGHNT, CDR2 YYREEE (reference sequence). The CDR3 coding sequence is TGTGCCAGCAGCGCCGGGACAGCCAAAAACATTCAGTACTTC. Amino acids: CASSAGTAKNIQYF.

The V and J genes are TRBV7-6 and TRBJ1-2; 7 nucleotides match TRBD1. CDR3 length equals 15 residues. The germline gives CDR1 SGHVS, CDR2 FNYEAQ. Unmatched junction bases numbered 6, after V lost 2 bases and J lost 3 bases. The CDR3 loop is CASSLSSQGDYGYTF. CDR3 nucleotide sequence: TGTGCCAGCAGCTTAAGTTCGCAGGGGGACTATGGCTACACCTTC.

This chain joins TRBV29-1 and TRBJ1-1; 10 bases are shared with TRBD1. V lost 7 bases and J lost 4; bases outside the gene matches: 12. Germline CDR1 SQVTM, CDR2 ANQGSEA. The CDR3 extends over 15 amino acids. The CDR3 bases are TGCAGCGGGGGACAGGGGAATTTAGGGAGCACTGAAGCTTTCTTT. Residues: CSGGQGNLGSTEAFF.

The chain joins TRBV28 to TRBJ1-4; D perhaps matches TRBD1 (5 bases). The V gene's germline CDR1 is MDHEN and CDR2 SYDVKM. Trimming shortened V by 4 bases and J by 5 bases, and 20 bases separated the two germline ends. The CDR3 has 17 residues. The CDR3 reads CASSSMPGGGFNEKLFF. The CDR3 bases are TGTGCCAGCAGTTCCATGCCGGGTGGGGGGTTCAATGAAAAACTGTTTTTT.

This CDR3 reads CASTTQGQGGYGYTF. CDR3 sequence (DNA): TGTGCCAGTACCACTCAGGGACAGGGCGGCTATGGCTACACCTTC. The chain couples TRBV19 to TRBJ1-2; 9 nucleotides align to TRBD1. The V gene end was trimmed by 7 bases and the J gene end by 4 bases; junction bases not matched to a gene: 10. In germline, CDR1 is LNHDA, CDR2 SQIVND (reference sequence). The CDR3 runs 15 residues.

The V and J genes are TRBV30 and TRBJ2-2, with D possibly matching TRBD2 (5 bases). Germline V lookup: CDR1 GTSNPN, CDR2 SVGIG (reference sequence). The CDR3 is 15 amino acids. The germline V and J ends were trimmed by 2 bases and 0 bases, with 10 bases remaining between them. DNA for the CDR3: TGTGCCTGGAGTACGGGGAATACGAACACCGGGGAGCTGTTTTTT. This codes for CAWSTGNTNTGELFF.

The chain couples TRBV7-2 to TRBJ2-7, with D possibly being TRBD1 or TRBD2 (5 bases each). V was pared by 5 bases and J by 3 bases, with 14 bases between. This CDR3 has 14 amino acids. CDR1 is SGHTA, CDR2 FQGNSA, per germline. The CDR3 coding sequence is TGTGCCAGCAGCCCGAGCAGGGACCACTACGAGCAGTACTTC. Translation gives CASSPSRDHYEQYF.

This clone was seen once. The CDR3 spells CASSLFQGQLGATF. In nucleotides, the CDR3 is TGTGCCAGCAGTTTATTTCAGGGTCAACTCGGAGCCACCTTC. J is TRBJ1-2 and V is TRBV27; TRBD1 is a possible D gene (5 bases). The CDR3 length is 14 residues. Germline V gene data show CDR1 as MNHEY and CDR2 as SMNVEV (reference sequence). Trimming took off 1 base at V and 13 bases at J, with 19 bases between the two ends.

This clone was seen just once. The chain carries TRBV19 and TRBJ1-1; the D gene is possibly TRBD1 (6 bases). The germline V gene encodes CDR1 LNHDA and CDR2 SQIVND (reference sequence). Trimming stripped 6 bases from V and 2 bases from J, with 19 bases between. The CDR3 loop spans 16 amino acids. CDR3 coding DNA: TGTGCCAGTAGAAGGCCCCTCGGACAGCTCAACACTGAAGCTTTCTTT. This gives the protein CASRRPLGQLNTEAFF.

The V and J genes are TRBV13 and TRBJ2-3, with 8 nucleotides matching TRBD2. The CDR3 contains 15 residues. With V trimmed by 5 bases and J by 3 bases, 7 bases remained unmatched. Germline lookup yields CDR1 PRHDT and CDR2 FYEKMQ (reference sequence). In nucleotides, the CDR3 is TGTGCCAGCAGCCCCCGGGGGGGGGCGACAGATACGCAGTATTTT. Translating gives CASSPRGGATDTQYF. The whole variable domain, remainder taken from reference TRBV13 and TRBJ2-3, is AAGVIQSPRHLIKEKRETATLKCYPIPRHDTVYWYQQGPGQDPQFLISFYEKMQSDKGSIPDRFSAQQFSDYHSELNMSSLELGDSALYFCASSPRGGATDTQYFGPGTRLTVL.

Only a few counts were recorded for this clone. This CDR3 is CAIKSSGNTIYF. CDR3 bases: TGTGCCATCAAGAGCTCTGGAAACACCATATATTTT. The genes are TRBV19 and TRBJ1-3; D not resolved. Trimming pared 10 bases from V and 0 bases from J, leaving 7 bases between. The germline V gene encodes CDR1 LNHDA and CDR2 SQIVND (reference sequence). The CDR3 extends over 12 amino acids.

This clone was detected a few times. This CDR3 is CASSQEVRAGGYGYTF. The DNA for the CDR3 is TGTGCCAGCAGCCAAGAGGTTCGGGCAGGGGGCTATGGCTACACCTTC. The chain couples TRBV14 to TRBJ1-2, with 7 bases that match TRBD1. CDR3 length: 16 residues. The germline V gene encodes CDR1 SGHDN and CDR2 FVKESK. V trimming: 0 bases; J trimming: 4 bases; junction bases outside the gene matches: 8. Full variable domain (remainder filled in from reference TRBV14 and TRBJ1-2): EAGVTQFPSHSVIEKGQTVTLRCDPISGHDNLYWYRRVMGKEIKFLLHFVKESKQDESGMPNNRFLAERTGGTYSTLKVQPAELEDSGVYFCASSQEVRAGGYGYTFGSGTRLTVV.

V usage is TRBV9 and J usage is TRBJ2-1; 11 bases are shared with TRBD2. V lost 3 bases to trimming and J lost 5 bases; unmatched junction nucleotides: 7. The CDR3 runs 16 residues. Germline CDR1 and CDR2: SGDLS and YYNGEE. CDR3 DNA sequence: TGTGCCAGCAGCGGCCTACTAGCGGGAGACCACAATGAGCAGTTCTTC. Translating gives CASSGLLAGDHNEQFF. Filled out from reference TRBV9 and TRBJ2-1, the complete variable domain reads DSGVTQTPKHLITATGQRVTLRCSPRSGDLSVYWYQQSLDQGLQFLIQYYNGEERAKGNILERFSAQQFPDLHSELNLSSLELGDSALYFCASSGLLAGDHNEQFFGPGTRLTVL.

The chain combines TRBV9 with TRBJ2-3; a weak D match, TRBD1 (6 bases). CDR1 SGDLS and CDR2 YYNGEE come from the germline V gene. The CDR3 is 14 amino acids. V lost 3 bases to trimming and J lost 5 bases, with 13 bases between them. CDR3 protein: CASSAPGQLDTQYF. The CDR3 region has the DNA TGTGCCAGCAGCGCGCCCGGACAGCTAGATACGCAGTATTTT.

Here the CDR3 reads CASSQLAGGQYNEQFF. The DNA of the CDR3 is TGCGCCAGCAGCCAACTAGCGGGGGGTCAGTACAATGAGCAGTTCTTC. The chain carries TRBV4-3 and TRBJ2-1; 11 bases agree with TRBD2. Germline CDR1 and CDR2: LGHNA and YSLEER. CDR3 length: 16 residues. With V trimmed by 2 bases and J by 4 bases, 4 bases remained unmatched.

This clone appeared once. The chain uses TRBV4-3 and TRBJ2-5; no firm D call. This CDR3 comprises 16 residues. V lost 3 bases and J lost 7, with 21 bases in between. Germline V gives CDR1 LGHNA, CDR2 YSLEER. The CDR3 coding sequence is TGCGCCAGCAGCCATCTCACGCGAAAGGGCGGCGGGACCCAGTACTTC. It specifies CASSHLTRKGGGTQYF.

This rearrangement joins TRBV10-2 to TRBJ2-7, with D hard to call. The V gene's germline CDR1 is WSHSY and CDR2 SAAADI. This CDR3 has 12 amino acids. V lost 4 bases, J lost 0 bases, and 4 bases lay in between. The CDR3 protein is CASSASSYEQYF. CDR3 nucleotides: TGCGCCAGCAGTGCCAGCTCCTACGAGCAGTACTTC.

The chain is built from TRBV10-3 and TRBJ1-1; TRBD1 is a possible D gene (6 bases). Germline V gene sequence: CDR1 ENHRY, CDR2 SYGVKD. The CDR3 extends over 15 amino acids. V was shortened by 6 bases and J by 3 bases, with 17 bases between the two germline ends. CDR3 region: CAIRGSGALDTEAFF. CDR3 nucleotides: TGTGCCATCAGAGGGTCGGGGGCGCTGGACACTGAAGCTTTCTTT.